This T cell receptor beta chain was found in a study of T cell responses to AZD1222 COVID-19 vaccine. Broader study findings: Donors, mostly white British, included more females; clonal diversity was possibly underestimated. Regions 160-218 and 743-854 dominated among vaccine-associated CD4 TCRs spanning spike.

With respect to this clone: Its antigen is unidentified.

Assay: immunoSEQ multiplex PCR; the TCRdb copy retains only in-frame clones and omits some. The sample holds about 83,000 clones, approximately 88% seen once. The CDR3 contains 15 residues. Deletions cut 4 bases from V and 6 bases from J, with 17 bases between. Germline CDR1 is SGHNT and CDR2 is YYREEE (reference sequence). This TCR was sampled from an adult in good health. Sequenced here: peripheral blood, sampled on day 0 of MenACWY control vaccination. This chain links TRBV5-4 with TRBJ2-1; either TRBD1 or TRBD2 may supply D (5 bases each). The CDR3 spells CASSRDLSTANEQFF. The CDR3 DNA reads as TGTGCCAGCAGCCGGGACCTTAGCACCGCCAATGAGCAGTTCTTC. The full variable domain, completed using reference TRBV5-4 and TRBJ2-1, is ETGVTQSPTHLIKTRGQQVTLRCSSQSGHNTVSWYQQALGQGPQFIFQYYREEENGRGNFPPRFSGLQFPNYSSELNVNALELDDSALYLCASSRDLSTANEQFFGPGTRLTVL.